These 16 T cell receptor beta chains originate from one sample sequenced in a study of OX40 agonist ivuxolimab in advanced cancers. Using immunoSEQ multiplex PCR, the repertoire was profiled, and TCRdb retains in-frame clones only, with some absent. The sample has approximately 13,000 clones; roughly 80% are singletons. This sample comprised CD4+ or CD8+ T cells sorted from blood, obtained in a trial of the OX40 agonist ivuxolimab. These receptors came from an adult with an advanced solid tumor such as melanoma, head and neck, liver or kidney cancer.

This clone showed up just a few times. J is TRBJ2-3 and V is TRBV19; D perhaps matches TRBD2 (6 bases). The CDR3 sequence is 12 residues long. Germline V gives CDR1 LNHDA, CDR2 SQIVND (reference sequence). V was clipped by 10 bases and J by 4 bases, with 12 bases between them. CDR3 DNA sequence: TGTGCCACCGAGGGGAGGTCAGATACGCAGTATTTT. Translation gives CATEGRSDTQYF.

The chain combines TRBV25-1 with TRBJ1-5; 11 bases match TRBD1. Trimming cost V 6 bases and J 8 bases; bases outside gene matches: 6. The CDR3 has 14 residues. Germline lookup yields CDR1 MGHDK and CDR2 SYGVNS. The CDR3 here is CASSGTGGREPQHF. DNA of the CDR3: TGTGCCAGCAGCGGGACAGGGGGTAGGGAGCCCCAGCATTTT.

CDR3 in DNA: TGTGCCAGCAGCCAACTCATGACCTACGAGCAGTACTTC. Amino acid sequence: CASSQLMTYEQYF. V and J are TRBV14 and TRBJ2-7; D is unresolved. Trimming took 2 bases from V and 2 from J, leaving 7 bases between them. This CDR3 has 13 amino acids. CDR1 and CDR2 (germline): SGHDN, FVKESK.

J is TRBJ2-7 and V is TRBV14, with 12 bases identical to TRBD2. After removal of 4 bases from V and 5 bases from J, the junction contained 6 bases not matched to a gene. There are 15 residues in the CDR3. Germline CDR1 reads SGHDN; CDR2 reads FVKESK. As DNA, the CDR3 is TGTGCCAGCAGCCCCCTAGCGGGAGGGGTAGACGAGCAGTACTTC. Its protein is CASSPLAGGVDEQYF.

V is TRBV19 and J is TRBJ2-1, with TRBD2 as a possible D gene (5 bases). V was pared by 3 bases and J by 5 bases, with 11 bases between. The germline V gene encodes CDR1 LNHDA and CDR2 SQIVND (reference sequence). This CDR3 has 14 amino acids. As DNA, the CDR3 is TGTGCCAGTAGTATGACTACCCTCAACAATGAGCAGTTCTTC. This translates into CASSMTTLNNEQFF.

This chain uses TRBV27 with TRBJ2-3, with TRBD2 matching 8 bases. Germline lookup yields CDR1 MNHEY and CDR2 SMNVEV (reference sequence). With 5 bases clipped from V and 8 bases from J, the junction kept 9 bases outside the gene matches. The CDR3 runs 14 residues. The CDR3 sequence: CASSPLLSGTTQYF. Here the CDR3 DNA reads TGTGCCAGCAGTCCCCTCCTTAGCGGGACTACGCAGTATTTT.

The rearrangement uses TRBV7-6 and TRBJ2-1; 9 nucleotides align to TRBD2. J lost 9 bases, V lost 1 base, and 10 bases had no gene match. The germline V gene has CDR1 SGHVS and CDR2 FNYEAQ. This CDR3 has 16 residues. The CDR3 loop reads CASSLGGGRALGEQFF. CDR3 DNA sequence: TGTGCCAGCAGCTTAGGGGGCGGGAGGGCCTTGGGTGAGCAGTTCTTC.

This chain joins TRBV27 and TRBJ1-2; D might be TRBD1 (5 bases). V gave up 10 bases and J gave up 6 bases, with 18 bases separating them. There are 13 residues in the CDR3. Germline CDR1 reads MNHEY; CDR2 reads SMNVEV (reference sequence). The CDR3 loop is CATWDDRAHGYTF. The CDR3 coding sequence is TGTGCCACCTGGGACGACAGAGCCCATGGCTACACCTTC.

The V call is TRBV19, the J call TRBJ2-7, with D tentatively TRBD2 (6 bases). CDR1 and CDR2 from the germline V gene are LNHDA and SQIVND (reference sequence). V dropped 7 bases and J dropped 0 bases, with 10 bases sitting between them. The CDR3 has 13 amino acids. In nucleotides, the CDR3 is TGTGCCAGTAATGGCGGGAACTCCTACGAGCAGTACTTC. Translation gives CASNGGNSYEQYF.

V is TRBV11-1 and J is TRBJ2-7, with D unclear. Germline V CDR1 and CDR2: SGHAT, FQDESV (reference sequence). Trimming took off 3 bases at V and 0 bases at J, with 12 bases between the two ends. The CDR3 runs 15 residues. In DNA, the CDR3 is TGTGCCAGCAGCTTCTATAGGTTGAGCTCCTACGAGCAGTACTTC. Its translation is CASSFYRLSSYEQYF.

CDR3 sequence reads: CATSREGINYGYTF. CDR3 nucleotide sequence: TGTGCCACCAGCAGAGAAGGGATAAACTATGGCTACACCTTC. J is TRBJ1-2 and V is TRBV15; D unclear. The germline V gene encodes CDR1 LNHNV and CDR2 YYDKDF (reference sequence). Trimming took off 0 bases at V and 2 bases at J, with 7 bases between the two ends. The CDR3 totals 14 residues.

The rearrangement uses TRBV4-3 and TRBJ2-1, with 10 bases lining up with TRBD1. The CDR3 runs 17 residues. Germline-derived CDR1 and CDR2 are LGHNA and YSLEER. Germline trimming cut 4 bases from V and 4 bases from J; bases unmatched to any gene: 10. This CDR3 is CASSPIGQGQGYNEQFF. The CDR3 nucleotides are TGCGCCAGCAGCCCCATAGGGCAGGGACAGGGGTACAATGAGCAGTTCTTC.

The chain is built from TRBV30 and TRBJ1-1; D unclear. V lost 7 bases and J 3 bases, leaving 12 bases between the germline ends. CDR1 is GTSNPN and CDR2 is SVGIG in the germline V gene (reference sequence). This CDR3 contains 12 residues. For the CDR3, the DNA is TGTGCCTTTAGCTTGGCCTACACTGAAGCTTTCTTT. This gives the protein CAFSLAYTEAFF.

The chain recombines TRBV25-1 with TRBJ2-5; tentatively, D is TRBD2 (5 bases). The germline V gene has CDR1 MGHDK and CDR2 SYGVNS. Deletions cut 1 base from V and 4 bases from J, with 7 bases between. This CDR3 is built from 13 residues. The CDR3 protein is CASSEFRGETQYF. The CDR3 bases are TGTGCCAGCAGTGAATTCCGGGGAGAGACCCAGTACTTC.

This clone has more than one count but fewer than ten. The rearrangement uses TRBV28 and TRBJ1-5; tentative D call: TRBD1 (6 bases). Deletions cut 8 bases from V and 4 bases from J, with 9 bases between. This CDR3 has 12 amino acids. Germline V gene lookup returns CDR1 MDHEN and CDR2 SYDVKM. CDR3 loop: CASGQGNQPQHF. As DNA, the CDR3 is TGTGCCAGCGGGCAGGGGAATCAGCCCCAGCATTTT.

The rearrangement joins TRBV28 to TRBJ2-3; the D is unclear. The CDR3 runs 11 residues. V was pared by 2 bases and J by 8 bases, with 5 bases between. Germline assignment: CDR1 MDHEN and CDR2 SYDVKM. CDR3 loop: CASSLDFTQYF. In DNA form, the CDR3 reads TGTGCCAGCAGTTTAGATTTTACGCAGTATTTT.